These 30 T cell receptor beta chains share one sample of origin, sequenced in a study of CD8 T cells in Susac syndrome. RNA in amounts of roughly 0.5 to 1 ug was reverse transcribed with random hexamers. TCRdb re-called the immunoSEQ multiplex PCR reads with MiXCR, one entry per CDR3 protein. In the table there are around 200,000 distinct CDR3 sequences, 90% to 96% of which are singletons. Material for sequencing was CD4+ T cells from PBMCs. The receptors stem from a human donor with multiple sclerosis.

The chain combines TRBV29-1 with TRBJ2-1; 7 bases match TRBD1. V lost 6 bases, J lost 7 bases, and 6 bases stayed unmatched. Germline assignment: CDR1 SQVTM and CDR2 ANQGSEA. The CDR3 extends over 12 amino acids. The CDR3 sequence is CSVEDRRNEQFF. The CDR3 DNA sequence: TGCAGCGTAGAGGACAGGAGGAATGAGCAGTTCTTC.

The rearrangement links TRBV5-4 to TRBJ2-5; the D gene is possibly TRBD2 (5 bases). This CDR3 has 13 amino acids. Trimming took off 4 bases at V and 1 base at J, with 8 bases between the two ends. Per the germline V gene, CDR1 is SGHNT and CDR2 is YYREEE (reference sequence). The CDR3 DNA reads as TGTGCCAGCAGCCCTGAGGGCCAAGAGACCCAGTACTTC. It yields the protein CASSPEGQETQYF.

DNA of the CDR3: TGTGCCAGCAGTCCGGGGCCCTATCAGCCCCAGCATTTT. As protein: CASSPGPYQPQHF. The rearrangement uses TRBV27 and TRBJ1-5; maybe TRBD1 (5 bases). The CDR3 totals 13 residues. CDR1 is MNHEY and CDR2 is SMNVEV in the germline V gene (reference sequence). The V and J ends lost 5 bases and 5 bases respectively, with 10 bases between them.

This rearrangement joins TRBV12-3 or TRBV12-4 to TRBJ1-6; D unclear. The CDR3 runs to 14 residues. V was cut by 1 base and J by 9 bases, with 10 bases left in between. Written as DNA, the CDR3 is TGTGCCAGCAGTTTAGGCAGCCTCGCTTCACCCCTCCACTTT. This sequence encodes CASSLGSLASPLHF.

The chain has TRBV3-1 and TRBJ2-2; D remains ambiguous. V was pared by 4 bases and J by 0 bases, with 12 bases between. The CDR3 is 16 amino acids. Germline values: CDR1 LGHDT, CDR2 YNNKEL (reference sequence). This CDR3 reads CASSPLGQPNTGELFF. The CDR3 nucleotides are TGTGCCAGCAGCCCCTTGGGTCAGCCGAACACCGGGGAGCTGTTTTTT.

This clonotype was picked up one time. This chain uses TRBV7-9 with TRBJ2-1, with D unresolved. Per germline, CDR1 SEHNR and CDR2 FQNEAQ (reference sequence). Trimming took 3 bases from V and 5 from J, leaving 11 bases between them. The CDR3 runs 14 residues. Here the CDR3 DNA reads TGTGCCAGCAGCTTGGGTGGGCCGAACAATGAGCAGTTCTTC. Encoded protein: CASSLGGPNNEQFF.

The V and J genes are TRBV29-1 and TRBJ1-5; 8 bases are a match to TRBD1. CDR1 and CDR2 from the germline V gene are SQVTM and ANQGSEA. The CDR3 contains 14 residues. J was trimmed by 6 bases and V by 7 bases; bases with no gene match: 11. CDR3 sequence (DNA): TGCAGCGCCCTGACAGGGGTTACCGGTCAGCCCCAGCATTTT. Its translation is CSALTGVTGQPQHF. Full variable domain (outside the CDR3, taken from reference TRBV29-1 and TRBJ1-5): SAVISQKPSRDICQRGTSLTIQCQVDSQVTMMFWYRQQPGQSLTLIATANQGSEATYESGFVIDKFPISRPNLTFSTLTVSNMSPEDSSIYLCSALTGVTGQPQHFGDGTRLSIL.

This chain joins TRBV6-5 and TRBJ2-6; 9 bases match TRBD1. The ends lost 4 bases at V and 2 bases at J; junction bases unmatched: 9. The CDR3 contains 18 residues. CDR1 and CDR2 from the germline V gene are MNHEY and SVGAGI. This chain's CDR3 is CASSLKGQGGTGANVLTF. CDR3 DNA: TGTGCCAGCAGTTTAAAGGGACAGGGAGGAACTGGGGCCAACGTCCTGACTTTC.

This clonotype was found once. V is TRBV3-1 and J is TRBJ2-6, with a weak D call TRBD1 (6 bases). The CDR3 has 17 amino acids. Germline V gene data show CDR1 as LGHDT and CDR2 as YNNKEL (reference sequence). Trimming took 3 bases from V and 0 from J, leaving 12 bases between them. In DNA, the CDR3 is TGTGCCAGCAGCCATGGGCAGGGGAACTCTGGGGCCAACGTCCTGACTTTC. It translates to CASSHGQGNSGANVLTF.

This clonotype was observed a single time. This chain links TRBV18 with TRBJ2-1; 11 bases map to TRBD2. With V trimmed by 3 bases and J by 4 bases, 5 bases remained unmatched. Germline V lookup: CDR1 KGHSH, CDR2 LQKENI. The CDR3 has 16 amino acids. The CDR3 loop reads CASSPHSGGVYNEQFF. The CDR3 coding sequence is TGTGCCAGCTCACCCCATAGCGGGGGGGTGTACAATGAGCAGTTCTTC. The whole variable domain, remainder taken from reference TRBV18 and TRBJ2-1, is NAGVMQNPRHLVRRRGQEARLRCSPMKGHSHVYWYRQLPEEGLKFMVYLQKENIIDESGMPKERFSAEFPKEGPSILRIQQVVRGDSAAYFCASSPHSGGVYNEQFFGPGTRLTVL.

The chain has TRBV19 and TRBJ2-2; 7 bases fit TRBD1. CDR3 length: 14 amino acids. The ends lost 6 bases at V and 5 bases at J; junction bases unmatched: 6. Per germline, CDR1 LNHDA and CDR2 SQIVND (reference sequence). CDR3 protein: CASRHTGETGELFF. The CDR3 DNA sequence: TGTGCCAGTAGACATACAGGGGAAACCGGGGAGCTGTTTTTT.

V usage is TRBV5-6 and J usage is TRBJ2-3; D remains ambiguous. This CDR3 region has 16 residues. Trimming shortened V by 4 bases and J by 2 bases, and 17 bases separated the two germline ends. Germline V gene sequence: CDR1 SGHDT, CDR2 YYEEEE. The CDR3 nucleotides are TGTGCCAGCAGCATGAACGGTTGGTCACACACAGATACGCAGTATTTT. Translated: CASSMNGWSHTDTQYF. Full variable domain (rest looked up from reference TRBV5-6 and TRBJ2-3): DAGVTQSPTHLIKTRGQQVTLRCSPKSGHDTVSWYQQALGQGPQFIFQYYEEEERQRGNFPDRFSGHQFPNYSSELNVNALLLGDSALYLCASSMNGWSHTDTQYFGPGTRLTVL.

The CDR3 coding sequence is TGCAGTGTACGGGACGCCTACGAGCAGTACTTC. Translating it yields CSVRDAYEQYF. The chain is built from TRBV20-1 and TRBJ2-7; either TRBD1 or TRBD2 may supply D (5 bases each). The CDR3 contains 11 residues. The V end was cut by 7 bases, the J end by 2 bases, with 9 bases between. The V gene's germline CDR1 is DFQATT and CDR2 SNEGSKA (reference sequence).

J is TRBJ1-3 and V is TRBV29-1, with D uncertain. The CDR3 runs 12 residues. Between the trimmed V and J ends, which lost 5 bases and 0 bases, there was a span of 5 bases. Germline-derived CDR1 and CDR2 are SQVTM and ANQGSEA. CDR3 nucleotide sequence: TGCAGCGTTCAACACTCTGGAAACACCATATATTTT. Translation gives CSVQHSGNTIYF.

The rearrangement joins TRBV7-9 to TRBJ1-6; D gene ambiguous. CDR1 and CDR2 from the germline V gene are SEHNR and FQNEAQ (reference sequence). This CDR3 is 14 amino acids long. Trimming shortened V by 5 bases and J by 10 bases, and 15 bases separated the two germline ends. CDR3 DNA sequence: TGTGCCAGCAGCCCCGACAATGGGTTCTCACCCCTCCACTTT. Protein product: CASSPDNGFSPLHF. The full variable domain, its missing parts supplied by reference TRBV7-9 and TRBJ1-6, is DTGVSQNPRHKITKRGQNVTFRCDPISEHNRLYWYRQTLGQGPEFLTYFQNEAQLEKSRLLSDRFSAERPKGSFSTLEIQRTEQGDSAMYLCASSPDNGFSPLHFGNGTRLTVT.

This clonotype appeared once. The V and J genes are TRBV29-1 and TRBJ1-2; D gene ambiguous. The CDR3 totals 13 residues. From germline, CDR1 is SQVTM and CDR2 ANQGSEA. With 6 bases removed from V and 7 bases from J, the gap between germline ends came to 18 bases. CDR3 sequence (DNA): TGCAGCGTCCTAGGACTGCCGGGCAGTGGCTACACCTTC. Translation gives CSVLGLPGSGYTF.

The rearrangement uses TRBV7-9 and TRBJ1-5; perhaps TRBD1 as D (5 bases). CDR3 length equals 14 residues. V lost 4 bases and J 0 bases, leaving 7 bases between the germline ends. Germline CDR1 reads SEHNR; CDR2 reads FQNEAQ (reference sequence). The CDR3 DNA sequence: TGTGCCAGCAGCTACGACAGTAGCAATCAGCCCCAGCATTTT. Its translation is CASSYDSSNQPQHF.

The chain employs TRBV7-8 and TRBJ2-5; TRBD2 agrees at 8 bases. V lost 5 bases to trimming and J lost 3 bases; unmatched junction nucleotides: 11. The CDR3 is 16 residues long. From germline, CDR1 is SGHVS and CDR2 FQNEAQ. The CDR3, as DNA: TGTGCCAGCAGCCCGCGCCGGGCGGGGGGAAAAGAGACCCAGTACTTC. This codes for CASSPRRAGGKETQYF.

This clonotype occurred once. As DNA, the CDR3 is TGTGCCAGCAGCCTCAGCGGGGGGGCGGAGACCCAGTACTTC. The encoded protein is CASSLSGGAETQYF. The rearrangement uses TRBV9 and TRBJ2-5, with TRBD2 identical over 10 bases. The germline V gene has CDR1 SGDLS and CDR2 YYNGEE. The junction had 5 bases not matched to a gene; V was cut back by 4 bases and J by 5 bases. The length of the CDR3 is 14 residues.

The rearrangement joins TRBV29-1 to TRBJ2-7, with 8 bases matching TRBD1. V lost 6 bases to trimming and J lost 6 bases; unmatched junction nucleotides: 1. Germline V gives CDR1 SQVTM, CDR2 ANQGSEA. The CDR3 runs 10 residues. In DNA, the CDR3 is TGCAGCGTAACAGGGGGCGAGCAGTACTTC. It codes for CSVTGGEQYF.

J is TRBJ2-3 and V is TRBV7-2, with D possibly TRBD1 on 6 matching bases. Trimming took 4 bases from V and 6 from J, leaving 14 bases between them. Germline V lookup: CDR1 SGHTA, CDR2 FQGNSA. The CDR3 is 14 residues long. In DNA form, the CDR3 reads TGTGCCAGCAGCTGGACAGCCCTCGGGGATACGCAGTATTTT. Translating it yields CASSWTALGDTQYF.

The genes are TRBV9 and TRBJ2-3, with D tentatively TRBD1 or TRBD2 (6 bases each). Per germline, CDR1 SGDLS and CDR2 YYNGEE. V was shortened by 0 bases and J by 3 bases, with 14 bases between the two germline ends. CDR3 length equals 16 residues. The CDR3, as DNA: TGTGCCAGCAGCGTAGTTGGGGGGCGGCCGACAGATACGCAGTATTTT. The encoded protein is CASSVVGGRPTDTQYF.

The rearrangement uses TRBV20-1 and TRBJ2-1; perhaps TRBD2 as D (7 bases). This CDR3 has 12 residues. Germline V gene data show CDR1 as DFQATT and CDR2 as SNEGSKA (reference sequence). V lost 7 bases to trimming and J lost 9 bases, with 16 bases between them. In DNA, the CDR3 is TGCAGTGTAAGGGGGGGCCAGGGTGAGCAGTTCTTC. It translates to CSVRGGQGEQFF.

This chain links TRBV7-8 with TRBJ2-2, with D perhaps matching TRBD1 (6 bases). Trimming removed 4 bases at V and 5 bases at J, with 20 bases between. This CDR3 is built from 17 residues. CDR1 and CDR2 from the germline V gene are SGHVS and FQNEAQ. CDR3 amino acids: CASSSYRDQGFTGELFF. For the CDR3, the DNA is TGTGCCAGCAGCTCATACAGGGACCAAGGCTTTACCGGGGAGCTGTTTTTT.

The chain uses TRBV30 and TRBJ1-5; 10 positions match TRBD1. The CDR3 has 15 amino acids. Trimming removed 2 bases from V and 4 bases from J; junction bases left unmatched: 5. Per germline, CDR1 GTSNPN and CDR2 SVGIG (reference sequence). The CDR3 region is CAWSKGQGSNQPQHF. The CDR3 DNA sequence: TGTGCCTGGAGTAAGGGACAGGGGTCGAATCAGCCCCAGCATTTT.

The rearrangement joins TRBV12-3 or TRBV12-4 to TRBJ2-6; 12 nucleotides agree with TRBD1. The CDR3 has 18 residues. V dropped 8 bases and J dropped 1; count of bases not matched to a gene: 9. The CDR3 is CASGTRDRGPSGANVLTF. CDR3 nucleotide sequence: TGTGCCAGCGGAACTCGGGACAGGGGGCCTTCTGGGGCCAACGTCCTGACTTTC.

The chain recombines TRBV4-2 with TRBJ1-1, with no clear D. This CDR3 has 15 amino acids. V lost 0 bases and J lost 0, with 8 bases in between. CDR1 and CDR2 from the germline V gene are LGHNA and YNFKEQ. The CDR3 DNA reads TGTGCCAGCAGCCAAGATTTAGCCATGAACACTGAAGCTTTCTTT. Translated, it gives CASSQDLAMNTEAFF.

The rearrangement uses TRBV7-2 and TRBJ2-7, with D tentatively TRBD2 (6 bases). The germline V gene has CDR1 SGHTA and CDR2 FQGNSA. Between the trimmed V and J ends, which lost 6 bases and 7 bases, there was a span of 13 bases. This CDR3 region has 12 residues. CDR3 residues: CASRDRGREQYF. The CDR3 bases are TGTGCCAGCAGGGATCGGGGGAGGGAGCAGTACTTC.

The V and J genes are TRBV6-1 and TRBJ2-1; a possible D gene is TRBD2 (5 bases). Trimming stripped 6 bases from V and 2 bases from J, with 14 bases between. This CDR3 region has 15 residues. Germline V CDR1 and CDR2: MNHNS, SASEGT. This chain's CDR3 is CASSPTGLAYNEQFF. The CDR3 DNA reads as TGTGCCAGCAGCCCAACCGGACTGGCCTACAATGAGCAGTTCTTC.

The rearrangement joins TRBV7-2 to TRBJ1-2; D call uncertain. Germline lookup yields CDR1 SGHTA and CDR2 FQGNSA. The CDR3 is 13 residues long. With 5 bases removed from V and 4 bases from J, the gap between germline ends came to 11 bases. The CDR3 DNA sequence: TGTGCCAGCAGCGCCTCGGACGCCTATGGCTACACCTTC. This sequence encodes CASSASDAYGYTF.